This T cell receptor (beta chain) emerged from a study of vaccination effects on CD4 cells after COVID-19 (dated by TCRdb to 2021 to 2024). Concerning the study at large: In the ViraFEST assay, PBMC were stimulated with viral peptide pools, and TCR sequencing was then used to find antigen-specific CD4+ T cell clonotypes based on their expansion. Some 2 million PBMC per well were cultured with 10 ug/ml peptides in IMDM containing about 5% human AB serum, around 10 IU/ml IL-2 and gentamicin. Cultures from other donors in the study were sequenced with the Oncomine TCR Beta short-read assay on an Illumina iSeq 100. A total of 10 COVID-19 convalescent patients and a handful of SARS-CoV-2-naive healthy vaccine recipients were included in the full study. Each participant got two doses of an mRNA SARS-CoV-2 vaccine, either BNT162b2 or mRNA-1273. In a couple of convalescent patients, pre-vaccine samples were collected 16 days and one week ahead of the first dose, 142 and 148 days after COVID-19 diagnosis. SARS-CoV-2 spike-specific CD4+ TCR repertoires from before and after mRNA vaccination were compared in COVID-19 convalescent patients and in infection-naive vaccine recipients.

In the case of this clone: Its target antigen remains unknown. Base-call qualities are not available, and no considerably larger clone is one nucleotide away.

General study outcomes and caveats: Marked clonal contraction was observed in both infection-induced and vaccine-induced clones at late post-vaccination timepoints, consistent with waning T cell responses. Among convalescent patients, the spike-reactive repertoire after vaccination was made up mainly of new vaccine-induced clones that were largely distinct from the clones induced by infection. The study was limited by a small number of convalescent patients, and early post-infection timepoints were lacking.

The CDR3 holds 15 amino acids from the cysteine to the phenylalanine. This entry keeps only the CDR3 DNA: 45 bases, framed from base 1. V loses 5 bases, J loses 1 base, and the germline ends lie 13 bases apart. CDR1 is given as SGHNT and CDR2 as YYREEE, both from the germline V gene (reference sequence). After 10 to 11 days of culture, CD4+ T cells were isolated with the EasySep CD4+ T cell isolation kit. Convalescent patients had PCR-confirmed SARS-CoV-2 infection between March and December 2020, before Alpha, Beta and Delta variants emerged in the United States. Half of the culture medium was replaced with fresh IL-2-containing medium on days 3 and 7. Unless noted otherwise, every peptide stimulation condition was cultured in triplicate wells. PBMC were separated from whole blood using Ficoll-Paque Plus gradient centrifugation and were then either cryopreserved at -140C or used fresh. The QIAamp micro DNA kit was used to extract genomic DNA from the cultured CD4+ T cells.

Library method: the immunoSEQ multiplex PCR assay. DNA from the cultured, isolated CD4+ T cells was subjected to TCR beta CDR3 sequencing. On the authors' methods: Non-productive TCR sequences were removed, reads were trimmed to the CDR3 region, and CDR3s of at least 7 amino acids were retained. The MANAFEST web app was used to pick out antigen-specific clonotypes by comparing their expansion in peptide wells with that in reference cultures. For clones to be considered positive, expansion at FDR<0.05 versus reference and all other wells, an odds ratio above 5, and a frequency above 0.1% in two replicate wells were required. A clonotype was called cross-reactive if it was significantly expanded both in SARS-CoV-2 spike wells and in at least one common cold coronavirus spike condition. Using the stringdist R package, CDR3 similarity was measured by Levenshtein distance, and unrooted trees were constructed with ape in R 3.6.1. In TCRdb, the immuneACCESS table is reduced to in-frame sequences with V and J assigned. These tables do not hold every clone; where another copy was compared, an unresolved V gene accounts for under half, and the others remain unexplained. V and J calls and clone size are given by that table; D and trimming were obtained from the DNA. Counted in this sample were tens of thousands of clones; more than 75% of them appeared once. Together, the top ten hold approximately 12% of the sample.

The V gene is TRBV5-4 and the J gene is TRBJ2-1; perhaps TRBD2 is the D gene, with 7 bases matching. The sample was CD4+ T cells from PBMCs cultured without peptide, taken before COVID-19 vaccination. The TCR originated in a human donor who had a prior SARS-CoV-2 infection. In nucleotide form, the sequence is TGTGCCAGCAGTTCCGCGGGGGCTTCCTACAATGAGCAGTTCTTC. It translates as CASSSAGASYNEQFF.